These 29 T cell receptor beta chains were all obtained from the same sample, sequenced in a study of CD8 T cells in ankylosing spondylitis. In TCRdb, the 5' RACE reads were re-called with MiXCR into one record per CDR3 protein. The sample consists of about 130,000 distinct CDR3 sequences, around 7.9% of them appearing once. Sequenced sample: blood, either unsorted or a sorted T cell fraction (not recorded which). The receptors were gathered from a female donor with ankylosing spondylitis or in good health (not recorded which).

This clonotype was recorded many times. J is TRBJ2-1 and V is TRBV4-1; D perhaps matches TRBD1 (6 bases). CDR3 length: 16 amino acids. The germline V gene has CDR1 MGHRA and CDR2 YSYEKL. Trimming cost V 0 bases and J 4 bases, with 13 bases left between them. CDR3 coding DNA: TGCGCCAGCAGCCAAGACCCGGGACACAATTACAATGAGCAGTTCTTC. It yields the protein CASSQDPGHNYNEQFF.

This clonotype was picked up many times. The rearrangement uses TRBV3-1 and TRBJ2-2; D gene ambiguous. The CDR3 is made up of 14 amino acids. Trimming stripped 4 bases from V and 5 bases from J, with 11 bases between. The V gene's germline CDR1 is LGHDT and CDR2 YNNKEL (reference sequence). The CDR3 here is CASSPRAETGELFF. Here the CDR3 DNA reads TGTGCCAGCAGCCCCCGGGCGGAGACCGGGGAGCTGTTTTTT.

This clonotype was recorded many times. This chain uses TRBV7-9 with TRBJ1-4, with TRBD1 as a possible D gene (5 bases). Per germline, CDR1 SEHNR and CDR2 FQNEAQ (reference sequence). This CDR3 is 15 amino acids long. The germline V and J ends were trimmed by 0 bases and 8 bases, with 13 bases remaining between them. CDR3: CASSLAGGVGEKLFF. CDR3 DNA: TGTGCCAGCAGCTTAGCCGGGGGGGTCGGCGAAAAACTGTTTTTT.

This clonotype was detected many times. The rearrangement joins TRBV19 to TRBJ1-1; 7 bases are a match to TRBD1. The CDR3 spans 16 residues. J gave up 1 base and V 3 bases, and 8 bases lay outside the gene matches. Germline values: CDR1 LNHDA, CDR2 SQIVND (reference sequence). The CDR3 bases are TGTGCCAGTAGTATCAGGGGGGAGTTCAAGAACACTGAAGCTTTCTTT. This encodes CASSIRGEFKNTEAFF.

V and J are TRBV6-1 and TRBJ2-3, with TRBD1 identical over 9 bases. The CDR3 is 16 residues long. Per germline, CDR1 MNHNS and CDR2 SASEGT. V was clipped by 4 bases and J by 8 bases; unmatched bases: 13. The CDR3 reads CASSAQTGTGMATQYF. CDR3 DNA sequence: TGTGCCAGCAGTGCCCAAACCGGGACAGGGATGGCTACGCAGTATTTT.

This clonotype was counted a few times. The rearrangement uses TRBV20-1 and TRBJ1-1; D ambiguous. V dropped 5 bases and J dropped 0 bases, with 7 bases sitting between them. Germline lookup yields CDR1 DFQATT and CDR2 SNEGSKA (reference sequence). This CDR3 contains 12 residues. The CDR3 region is CSARWMNTEAFF. For the CDR3, the DNA is TGCAGTGCTCGGTGGATGAACACTGAAGCTTTCTTT.

A few counts support this clonotype. J is TRBJ1-2 and V is TRBV30; D gene uncertain. Germline V gene sequence: CDR1 GTSNPN, CDR2 SVGIG (reference sequence). V lost 2 bases and J lost 4, with 23 bases in between. This CDR3 spans 17 amino acids. CDR3 nucleotide sequence: TGTGCCTGGAGTTACACTTCAGCCGGACTGAGCTTCTATGGCTACACCTTC. Protein: CAWSYTSAGLSFYGYTF.

This clonotype was recorded many times. The chain uses TRBV24-1 and TRBJ2-6; the match to TRBD1 covers 7 bases. This CDR3 is 17 amino acids long. Looked up from germline, CDR1 is KGHDR and CDR2 is SFDVKD. Trimming took 2 bases from V and 0 from J; bases not matched to a gene: 3. The CDR3 spells CATSDWTGTSGANVLTF. Written as DNA, the CDR3 is TGTGCCACCAGTGATTGGACAGGCACCTCTGGGGCCAACGTCCTGACTTTC.

This clonotype came up many times. This chain connects TRBV3-1 to TRBJ2-4, with D perhaps matching TRBD1 (6 bases). The length of the CDR3 is 14 residues. The ends were cut back, 2 bases at V and 6 bases at J, with 11 bases in the middle. Germline loops: CDR1 LGHDT, CDR2 YNNKEL (reference sequence). DNA of the CDR3: TGTGCCAGCAGCCAAACAGGGAGTTCAAACATTCAGTACTTC. As protein: CASSQTGSSNIQYF.

This clonotype was detected many times. This chain links TRBV28 with TRBJ2-2; 9 bases agree with TRBD2. From germline, CDR1 is MDHEN and CDR2 SYDVKM. The CDR3 sequence is 14 residues long. J lost 7 bases, V lost 5 bases, and 5 bases had no gene match. In nucleotides, the CDR3 is TGTGCCAGCAGTGCAGCAGCGGGGGGCGGGGAGCTGTTTTTT. Residues: CASSAAAGGGELFF.

This clonotype was picked up many times. This chain connects TRBV5-1 to TRBJ1-1; 7 positions match TRBD1. V gave up 3 bases and J gave up 2 bases; unmatched junction bases: 7. Looked up from germline, CDR1 is SGHRS and CDR2 is YFSETQ. CDR3 length: 15 residues. The CDR3 loop reads CASSWYRGPNTEAFF. In DNA form, the CDR3 reads TGCGCCAGCAGCTGGTACAGGGGCCCCAACACTGAAGCTTTCTTT.

This clonotype appeared many times. The chain employs TRBV9 and TRBJ1-2, with D perhaps matching TRBD1 (5 bases). Germline V gene data show CDR1 as SGDLS and CDR2 as YYNGEE. CDR3 size: 13 residues. The V end lost 1 base, the J end lost 4 bases, and 8 bases lay between the germline ends. CDR3 amino acids: CASSVRDGYGYTF. CDR3 DNA: TGTGCCAGCAGCGTACGGGACGGCTATGGCTACACCTTC.

The chain employs TRBV20-1 and TRBJ2-3; 12 positions agree with TRBD2. CDR3 length: 17 amino acids. Germline V gene data show CDR1 as DFQATT and CDR2 as SNEGSKA (reference sequence). V lost 3 bases, J lost 2 bases, and 9 bases stayed unmatched. The CDR3 reads CSASPLLAGGFTDTQYF. CDR3 in DNA: TGCAGTGCTAGTCCTCTACTAGCGGGGGGATTCACAGATACGCAGTATTTT.

In its sample, this clonotype was seen many times. This chain joins TRBV7-2 and TRBJ2-3; either TRBD1 or TRBD2 may supply D (5 bases each). The CDR3 length is 13 residues. CDR1 and CDR2 from the germline V gene are SGHTA and FQGNSA. With 4 bases removed from V and 7 bases from J, the gap between germline ends came to 12 bases. The CDR3 DNA reads TGTGCCAGCAGCTCATACGGGGCTAATACGCAGTATTTT. This sequence encodes CASSSYGANTQYF.

This clonotype was detected ten times or more. This chain connects TRBV7-2 to TRBJ2-3, with 7 bases lining up with TRBD1. This CDR3 region has 13 residues. The germline V gene has CDR1 SGHTA and CDR2 FQGNSA. V shed 4 bases and J 4 bases; nucleotides not matched to a gene: 2. CDR3 region: CASSSQGSDTQYF. Here the CDR3 DNA reads TGTGCCAGCAGCTCACAGGGGTCAGATACGCAGTATTTT.

In its sample, this clonotype was seen many times. The V gene is TRBV7-2, the J gene TRBJ2-7, with 8 bases matching TRBD1. Germline assignment: CDR1 SGHTA and CDR2 FQGNSA. The J segment lost 1 base and the V segment lost 1 base, leaving 3 bases of the junction unmatched. This CDR3 has 15 residues. The CDR3 sequence: CASSLEWDRSYEQYF. The CDR3 DNA is TGTGCCAGCAGCTTAGAGTGGGACAGGTCCTACGAGCAGTACTTC.

Ten or more counts support this clonotype. The rearrangement joins TRBV5-1 to TRBJ2-7, with a weak D call TRBD1 (5 bases). This CDR3 comprises 13 residues. Trimming left V 2 bases short and J 6 bases short, with 12 bases between. The germline CDR1 and CDR2 sequences are SGHRS and YFSETQ. This chain's CDR3 is CASSFPTASEQYF. Here the CDR3 DNA reads TGCGCCAGCAGCTTTCCGACAGCCTCCGAGCAGTACTTC.

This clonotype was counted many times. The rearrangement uses TRBV20-1 and TRBJ1-1; D perhaps matches TRBD1 (5 bases). Trimming removed 2 bases from V and 10 bases from J, with 17 bases in between. Germline-derived CDR1 and CDR2 are DFQATT and SNEGSKA (reference sequence). The CDR3 is 13 amino acids. CDR3 DNA sequence: TGCAGTGCTAGATCAGACAGTCCTGTGGTAGCTTTCTTT. This sequence encodes CSARSDSPVVAFF.

This clonotype was counted at least ten times. The chain links TRBV28 to TRBJ1-4; TRBD1 might be the D (5 bases). The CDR3 contains 15 residues. In germline, CDR1 is MDHEN, CDR2 SYDVKM. Trimming shortened V by 4 bases and J by 0 bases, and 9 bases separated the two germline ends. The CDR3 protein is CASSYDRATNEKLFF. The CDR3, as DNA: TGTGCCAGCAGTTACGACAGAGCAACTAATGAAAAACTGTTTTTT.

This clonotype was counted at least ten times. J is TRBJ1-1 and V is TRBV7-2, with D possibly being TRBD1 (6 bases). Germline CDR1 reads SGHTA; CDR2 reads FQGNSA. The V and J ends lost 4 bases and 1 base respectively, with 16 bases between them. This CDR3 contains 16 residues. The CDR3 bases are TGTGCCAGCAGCTACGGGGTGACAGGTCGGAACACTGAAGCTTTCTTT. Encoded protein: CASSYGVTGRNTEAFF.

In its sample, this clonotype was seen a few times. The rearrangement joins TRBV20-1 to TRBJ1-1; D gene ambiguous. CDR3 length: 12 amino acids. V was pared by 3 bases and J by 5 bases, with 10 bases between. Germline loops: CDR1 DFQATT, CDR2 SNEGSKA (reference sequence). The CDR3 sequence: CSASPGRTEAFF. The CDR3 coding sequence is TGCAGTGCTAGTCCGGGGAGGACTGAAGCTTTCTTT.

This clonotype was seen many times. V gene TRBV5-1 combines with J gene TRBJ2-3; perhaps TRBD1 as D (5 bases). The CDR3 runs to 15 residues. Trimming removed 0 bases at V and 4 bases at J, with 12 bases between. Germline CDR1 and CDR2: SGHRS and YFSETQ. This CDR3 is CASSLGTLVPDTQYF. The CDR3 DNA sequence: TGCGCCAGCAGCTTGGGGACACTTGTGCCAGATACGCAGTATTTT.

This clonotype has at least ten counts. In nucleotides, the CDR3 is TGCAGTGCTAGAGATACAGGGGTTGGGATGAACACTGAAGCTTTCTTT. It codes for CSARDTGVGMNTEAFF. V is TRBV20-1 and J is TRBJ1-1; 7 bases fit TRBD1. V gave up 0 bases and J gave up 0 bases; unmatched junction bases: 7. The CDR3 has 16 amino acids. Germline V gives CDR1 DFQATT, CDR2 SNEGSKA (reference sequence).

This clonotype appeared many times. The genes are TRBV20-1 and TRBJ2-1, with TRBD2 matching over 8 bases. CDR1 and CDR2 (germline): DFQATT, SNEGSKA (reference sequence). The CDR3 contains 11 residues. The DNA for the CDR3 is TGCAGGGGGCTAGCGGGCAATGAGCAGTTCTTC. Protein: CRGLAGNEQFF.

The table lists this clonotype with many counts. V is TRBV4-1 and J is TRBJ1-5; TRBD1 is a possible D gene (5 bases). V lost 2 bases, J lost 2 bases, and 19 bases lay in between. The CDR3 has 18 amino acids. Looked up from germline, CDR1 is MGHRA and CDR2 is YSYEKL. CDR3 sequence: CASSQTGGAPGGNQPQHF. The CDR3 DNA is TGCGCCAGCAGCCAAACAGGCGGGGCCCCTGGGGGCAATCAGCCCCAGCATTTT.

This clonotype has a count of ten or more. The chain is built from TRBV7-2 and TRBJ1-2; D gene ambiguous. Trimming removed 2 bases at V and 7 bases at J, with 11 bases between. The CDR3 loop spans 13 amino acids. The germline gives CDR1 SGHTA, CDR2 FQGNSA. The CDR3 DNA follows: TGTGCCAGCAGCTTAAATTTAGGGAGTGGCTACACCTTC. It is translated as CASSLNLGSGYTF.

This clonotype was recorded at least ten times. This chain joins TRBV11-2 and TRBJ2-1; 11 nucleotides match TRBD1. J lost 3 bases, V lost 2 bases, and 3 bases had no gene match. The CDR3 totals 16 residues. CDR1 is SGHAT and CDR2 is FQNNGV in the germline V gene. CDR3 region: CASSLIGTGGYNEQFF. The DNA for the CDR3 is TGTGCCAGCAGCTTAATAGGGACAGGGGGCTACAATGAGCAGTTCTTC.

This clonotype was recorded many times. The genes are TRBV20-1 and TRBJ2-1; 9 bases match TRBD1. The germline V gene encodes CDR1 DFQATT and CDR2 SNEGSKA (reference sequence). The CDR3 runs to 16 residues. J gave up 6 bases and V 0 bases, and 9 bases lay outside the gene matches. The CDR3 loop is CSARDPRGTGSNEQFF. CDR3 nucleotide sequence: TGCAGTGCTAGAGATCCGCGCGGGACAGGGAGCAATGAGCAGTTCTTC.

This clonotype was recorded at least ten times. The chain joins TRBV10-3 to TRBJ1-1; 7 nucleotides match TRBD1. The CDR3 runs 17 residues. With V trimmed by 2 bases and J by 1 base, 10 bases remained unmatched. Germline-derived CDR1 and CDR2 are ENHRY and SYGVKD. The CDR3 spells CAISEVFGRGENTEAFF. CDR3 DNA: TGTGCCATCAGTGAGGTTTTTGGCAGGGGGGAGAACACTGAAGCTTTCTTT.